These T cell receptor beta chains were read from a single sample in a study of beta chain features in type 1 diabetes. Measured with immunoSEQ multiplex PCR; TCRdb has only the in-frame clones, and not every one. The sample has approximately 470,000 clones, over 25% seen once. Sequencing input: naive CD4+ T cells from blood. These receptors were obtained from a young man in good health. Both conserved end residues are part of each CDR3. A D gene is named only where the DNA matches it firmly. Not all rows give a size; the values are once, few, many and, for expanded clones, a class.

TRBV7-8	TRBJ2-6	-	-	TGTGCCAGCAGCCCTCGAGGGGGGCCTGGGGCCAACGTCCTGACTTTC	CASSPRGGPGANVLTF
TRBV19	TRBJ2-7	TRBD2	few	TGTGCCAGTAGGAGAAGGACTAGCGGGTCCGAGTCCTACGAGCAGTACTTC	CASRRRTSGSESYEQYF
TRBV2	TRBJ1-1	-	-	TGTGCCAGCAGGGCGGACAGGAACACTGAAGCTTTCTTT	CASRADRNTEAFF
TRBV11-2	TRBJ2-7	-	few	TGTGCCAGCAGCTTAGAAACAGGTAGCTCCTACGAGCAGTACTTC	CASSLETGSSYEQYF
TRBV6-6	TRBJ1-1	-	-	TGTGCCAGCAGCGCCTGGCAGGGGGCTTTCTTT	CASSAWQGAFF
TRBV28	TRBJ1-2	TRBD1	-	TGTGCCAGCAGGACCGGGACAGCCTATGGCTACACCTTC	CASRTGTAYGYTF
TRBV7-9	TRBJ1-2	-	-	TGTGCCAGCAGCTTAGGGCTTGACAGCGGCTACACCTTC	CASSLGLDSGYTF
TRBV11-2	TRBJ2-1	TRBD2	-	TGTGCCAGCAGCTTAACTAGCGGCTCCTACAATGAGCAGTTCTTC	CASSLTSGSYNEQFF
TRBV7-2	TRBJ2-7	TRBD2	-	TGTGCCAGCAGCTTAGTCTCTGCGGGAGGGCCTCTCGAGCAGTACTTC	CASSLVSAGGPLEQYF
TRBV29-1	TRBJ2-1	-	-	TGCAGCGTTGAGACGGGAACCTACAATGAGCAGTTCTTC	CSVETGTYNEQFF
TRBV5-6	TRBJ2-7	-	few	TGTGCCAGCAGCCACTCCTACGAGCAGTACTTC	CASSHSYEQYF
TRBV29-1	TRBJ2-5	TRBD2	-	TGCAACGCAGCAAGCGGGGTTAAAGAGACCCAGTACTTC	CNAASGVKETQYF
TRBV25-1	TRBJ2-2	TRBD1	few	TGTGCCAGCAGTCATCTCGGACAGGGGAACACCGGGGAGCTGTTTTTT	CASSHLGQGNTGELFF